This TCR beta chain was profiled in a study of CD8 T cells in ankylosing spondylitis. The study, taken as a whole, reports: Ankylosing spondylitis blood appeared to be characterized by a TCR beta motif of about 8 highly homologous variants.

Quantitative 5'-RACE with molecular barcodes produced the TCR beta libraries. TCRdb re-called the 5' RACE reads with MiXCR, one entry per CDR3 protein. Here the sample spans 100,000 to 150,000 distinct CDR3 sequences, approximately 10% being singletons. This clonotype was recorded at least ten times. Its antigen is still unknown. Germline lookup yields CDR1 SGHAT and CDR2 FQNNGV. Trimming cost V 3 bases and J 9 bases, with 11 bases left between them. The CDR3 runs to 12 residues. The TCR comes from a female donor with ankylosing spondylitis or in good health (not recorded which). The sequenced sample consisted of blood, either unsorted or a sorted T cell fraction (not recorded which). V usage is TRBV11-2 and J usage is TRBJ1-2, with D maybe TRBD1 (5 bases). The CDR3 DNA is TGTGCCAGCAGCTTGGGGCGGAGCCGCTACACCTTC. Encoded protein: CASSLGRSRYTF.